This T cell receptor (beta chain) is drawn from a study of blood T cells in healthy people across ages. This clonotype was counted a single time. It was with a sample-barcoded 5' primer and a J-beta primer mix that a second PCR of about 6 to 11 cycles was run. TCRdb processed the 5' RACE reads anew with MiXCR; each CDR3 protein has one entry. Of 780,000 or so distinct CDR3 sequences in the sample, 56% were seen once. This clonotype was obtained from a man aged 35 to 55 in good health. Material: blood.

CDR3 bases: TGTGCCAGCAGCAATAGAAGGCGGATTGAGACCCAGTACTTC. Its translation: CASSNRRRIETQYF. The chain couples TRBV21-1 to TRBJ2-5. TRBV21-1 is assigned pseudogene status. The CDR3 spans 14 residues.